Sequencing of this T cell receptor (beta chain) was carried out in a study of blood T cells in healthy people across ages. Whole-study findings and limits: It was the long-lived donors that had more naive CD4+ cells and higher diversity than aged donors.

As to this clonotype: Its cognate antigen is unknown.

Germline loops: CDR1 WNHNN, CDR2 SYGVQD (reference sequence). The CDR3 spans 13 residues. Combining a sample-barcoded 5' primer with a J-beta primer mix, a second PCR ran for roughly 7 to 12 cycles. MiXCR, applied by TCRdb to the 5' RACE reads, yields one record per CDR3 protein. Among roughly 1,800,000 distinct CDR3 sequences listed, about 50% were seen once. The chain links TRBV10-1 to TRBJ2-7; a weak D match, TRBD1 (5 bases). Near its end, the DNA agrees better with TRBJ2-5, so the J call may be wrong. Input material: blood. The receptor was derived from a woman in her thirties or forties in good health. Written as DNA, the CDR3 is TGCGCCAGCGCTGGACACAACCAGGGGACCCAGTACTTC. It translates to CASAGHNQGTQYF.